This TCR beta chain is from a study of blood T cells in healthy people across ages (dated by TCRdb to the mid-2010s). For the wider study: Template switching captured roughly one uniquely barcoded TCR beta cDNA molecule per two T cells in model experiments. To track age-related changes in TCR beta repertoire diversity, the study relied on deep sequencing normalized with unique cDNA molecular identifiers. The donors were split into four age groups: young (average approximately 16 years), middle-aged (roughly 39), aged (approximately 60) and long-lived (over 75). To avoid experimental bias, donors of different ages were distributed randomly across sequencing lanes. For two donors (one aged 18 to 29 and one aged 80 or older), the study analyzed two additional independent replicas of 1 million unique cDNA reads from the same blood draw.

The paper as a whole reports these results and caveats: As age increased, observed TCR beta diversity per million T cells dropped in a roughly linear way, and a significant reduction was already evident by age 40. Total diversity estimates from one million sequenced T cells were considered lower bounds and underestimates. Since profiling was done on bulk unsorted PBMCs, naive and antigen-experienced compartments could not be conclusively compared. Compared with the aged group, more naive CD4+ T cells, fewer expanded clones and increased TCR diversity were shown by the long-lived group, suggesting age selection. A strong correlation was found between observed TCR beta diversity and the percentage of naive T cells measured by flow cytometry. The CMV infection status of donors was not known, potentially confounding age-related changes in expanded clonotypes.

The library was built by means of 5' RACE. For sequencing, an Illumina HiSeq 2500 was employed. The second PCR ran for roughly 7 to 12 cycles and used a J-beta primer mix along with a sample-barcoded 5' primer. Each TCR beta cDNA molecule received a unique molecular identifier from a template-switch 5' adaptor carrying 12 random nucleotides. At least 2.5 million CDR3-containing paired-end reads were obtained from each sample. First-strand cDNA synthesis was performed from all RNA using the Mint cDNA synthesis kit, with priming by a TRBC-specific oligonucleotide. All cDNA was treated with uracil-DNA glycosylase and then went through a first 18-cycle PCR with the universal primers M1SS and BC2_uni_R. The authors' analysis ran thus. For normalization, 1 million high-quality reads, each with a distinct molecular identifier, were randomly selected from each sample. Reads sharing molecular identifiers were discarded rather than binned into consensus sequences. MiTCR, with a Q25 quality threshold and the strictest error-elimination algorithm, was used for CDR3 identification, clonotype clustering and error correction. A nonparametric unseen species model using Euler transformation provided a lower-bound estimate of total TCR beta diversity. The public reads were reanalyzed by TCRdb: fastp trimming at Q25, MiXCR alignment, in-frame beta chains only. For every CDR3 protein sequence, its rows merge into one entry that carries the most common genes and DNA. The V and J calls shown here were made by TCRdb, not taken from the authors' results. The sample table shows some 860,000 distinct CDR3 sequences, and roughly 50% are seen once. Jointly, the top ten make up 20% to 30% of the sample.

The cysteine opens and the phenylalanine closes a CDR3 of 16 amino acids. The retained sequence is limited to the CDR3, 48 bases, with the frame set at the first base. According to the germline V gene, CDR1 reads LGHNA and CDR2 reads YNFKEQ. Ends trimmed: V by 0 bases, J by 6 bases; bases unmatched to a gene: 9. The approximately 39 donors, aged roughly 6 to 100 years, were systemically healthy Caucasian individuals from Russia. Each donor gave approximately 9.3 milliliters of peripheral blood, collected into EDTA-treated Vacutainer tubes. Ficoll-Paque density-gradient centrifugation was used to isolate PBMCs, with at least 6.5 million per sample. Total RNA was extracted from PBMCs with Trizol reagent, with at least 5 micrograms obtained per sample. For every donor, an aliquot of PBMCs went through flow cytometry to measure the percentages of naive CD45RAhigh/CD27high T cells. On this clonotype: Its antigen remains undetermined. Base quality data are lacking; no much larger clone is found one base away.

The sequence was collected from a man in his forties or fifties in good health. The chain is encoded by TRBV4-2 joined to TRBJ1-2, and TRBD1 matches 8 of the central bases. The sequenced material came from blood. CDR3 protein: CASSQDLYRGKNGYTF. The sequenced DNA is TGTGCCAGCAGCCAAGATCTGTACAGGGGGAAAAATGGCTACACCTTC.